The rows below give T cell receptor beta chains drawn from one sample of a study of metastatic and nonmetastatic thyroid tumors. Using MiXCR, TCRdb reanalyzed the PCR reads. The table shows 42,000 or so clones, with about 20% occurring only once. Sequenced input: tumor tissue. These receptors originate from a female donor with papillary thyroid cancer or a benign thyroid nodule (not recorded which). Some clones in this sample may be carry-over from other donors' samples. Both conserved end residues are part of each CDR3. The order of the fields is J gene, V gene, D gene, clone size, CDR3 protein, CDR3 DNA. A D gene is named only where the DNA matches it firmly. A clone size is listed for some rows: how often the clone was seen (once, few, many), or a class if it is expanded.

j_call: TRBJ2-1
v_call: TRBV11-2
d_call: TRBD1
clone_size: .
cdr3_aa: CASSNSRQGEYNEQFF
cdr3_nt: TGTGCCAGCAGCAACAGTCGACAGGGAGAATACAATGAGCAGTTCTTC

j_call: TRBJ1-6
v_call: TRBV10-2
d_call: .
clone_size: many
cdr3_aa: CASGGGNSPLHF
cdr3_nt: TGCGCCAGCGGGGGTGGGAATTCACCCCTCCACTTT

j_call: TRBJ1-4
v_call: TRBV7-9
d_call: .
clone_size: .
cdr3_aa: CASSNRGQVEKLFF
cdr3_nt: TGTGCCAGCAGCAACCGGGGTCAGGTAGAAAAACTGTTTTTT

j_call: TRBJ2-7
v_call: TRBV6-2/TRBV6-3
d_call: TRBD1
clone_size: many
cdr3_aa: CASSTNRGRLYEQYF
cdr3_nt: TGTGCCAGCAGTACAAACAGGGGACGTCTCTACGAGCAGTACTTC

j_call: TRBJ2-5
v_call: TRBV30
d_call: TRBD1
clone_size: .
cdr3_aa: CAWSEGAGETQYF
cdr3_nt: TGTGCCTGGAGTGAGGGGGCAGGGGAGACCCAGTACTTC

j_call: TRBJ1-1
v_call: TRBV11-2
d_call: TRBD1
clone_size: .
cdr3_aa: CASSKQTGRRHTEAFF
cdr3_nt: TGTGCCAGCAGCAAACAGACAGGGAGGCGGCACACTGAAGCTTTCTTT

j_call: TRBJ2-3
v_call: TRBV29-1
d_call: TRBD1
clone_size: many
cdr3_aa: CSVESGTGGTDTQYF
cdr3_nt: TGCAGCGTTGAGAGTGGGACAGGGGGCACAGATACGCAGTATTTT

j_call: TRBJ2-2
v_call: TRBV7-2
d_call: .
clone_size: many
cdr3_aa: CASSLEGNTGELFF
cdr3_nt: TGTGCCAGCAGCTTAGAAGGGAACACCGGGGAGCTGTTTTTT

j_call: TRBJ2-1
v_call: TRBV6-4
d_call: TRBD2
clone_size: many
cdr3_aa: CASSEVFLAGGNEQFF
cdr3_nt: TGTGCCAGCAGTGAAGTTTTCCTAGCGGGGGGCAATGAGCAGTTCTTC

j_call: TRBJ2-3
v_call: TRBV6-1
d_call: .
clone_size: .
cdr3_aa: CASSEGGIDTDTQYF
cdr3_nt: TGTGCCAGCAGTGAAGGCGGGATTGACACAGATACGCAGTATTTT

j_call: TRBJ2-1
v_call: TRBV4-1
d_call: .
clone_size: many
cdr3_aa: CASSYTSGRRNNEQFF
cdr3_nt: TGCGCCAGCAGCTATACTAGTGGGAGGAGGAACAATGAGCAGTTCTTC

j_call: TRBJ1-2
v_call: TRBV5-1
d_call: .
clone_size: .
cdr3_aa: CASSLAVGHNGYTF
cdr3_nt: TGCGCCAGCAGCTTGGCCGTCGGGCACAATGGCTACACCTTC

j_call: TRBJ2-7
v_call: TRBV19
d_call: TRBD1
clone_size: many
cdr3_aa: CASSISTGEQYF
cdr3_nt: TGTGCCAGTAGTATCTCGACAGGGGAGCAGTACTTC

j_call: TRBJ2-7
v_call: TRBV20-1
d_call: TRBD1
clone_size: .
cdr3_aa: CSASRYRGGSYEQYF
cdr3_nt: TGCAGTGCTAGTAGGTACAGGGGTGGATCCTACGAGCAGTACTTC

j_call: TRBJ2-2
v_call: TRBV11-1
d_call: TRBD2
clone_size: few
cdr3_aa: CASSLILAGNTGELFF
cdr3_nt: TGTGCCAGCAGCTTAATCCTAGCGGGAAACACCGGGGAGCTGTTTTTT

j_call: TRBJ2-1
v_call: TRBV12-3/TRBV12-4
d_call: TRBD1
clone_size: many
cdr3_aa: CASSPTGVNEQFF
cdr3_nt: TGTGCCAGCAGTCCAACAGGGGTGAATGAGCAGTTCTTC

j_call: TRBJ1-2
v_call: TRBV7-9
d_call: .
clone_size: many
cdr3_aa: CASSPDGNYGYTF
cdr3_nt: TGTGCCAGCAGCCCGGATGGCAACTATGGCTACACCTTC

j_call: TRBJ2-2
v_call: TRBV11-2
d_call: TRBD1
clone_size: .
cdr3_aa: CASSFQTGSNTGELFF
cdr3_nt: TGTGCCAGCAGCTTCCAGACAGGGTCTAACACCGGGGAGCTGTTTTTT

j_call: TRBJ2-5
v_call: TRBV2
d_call: .
clone_size: many
cdr3_aa: CASSLKETQYF
cdr3_nt: TGTGCCAGCAGCCTCAAAGAGACCCAGTACTTC

j_call: TRBJ2-1
v_call: TRBV5-1
d_call: TRBD1
clone_size: many
cdr3_aa: CASSTDGDRGINEQFF
cdr3_nt: TGCGCCAGCAGCACGGACGGGGACAGGGGGATAAATGAGCAGTTCTTC

j_call: TRBJ2-2
v_call: TRBV5-1
d_call: TRBD2
clone_size: many
cdr3_aa: CASSFSSGSPNTGELFF
cdr3_nt: TGCGCCAGCAGCTTCTCTAGCGGGAGCCCGAACACCGGGGAGCTGTTTTTT

j_call: TRBJ2-1
v_call: TRBV28
d_call: .
clone_size: medium-sized
cdr3_aa: CASSQQPREQFF
cdr3_nt: TGTGCCAGCAGTCAACAGCCAAGAGAGCAGTTCTTC

j_call: TRBJ1-2
v_call: TRBV6-1
d_call: TRBD1
clone_size: .
cdr3_aa: CASSRTGGSYGYTF
cdr3_nt: TGTGCCAGCAGTAGGACAGGGGGAAGCTATGGATACACCTTC

j_call: TRBJ2-7
v_call: TRBV20-1
d_call: TRBD2
clone_size: .
cdr3_aa: CSASLAGDAYEQYF
cdr3_nt: TGCAGTGCTAGCCTAGCGGGAGATGCGTACGAGCAGTACTTC

j_call: TRBJ1-4
v_call: TRBV20-1
d_call: .
clone_size: many
cdr3_aa: CSARDWGRGNEKLFF
cdr3_nt: TGCAGTGCTAGAGATTGGGGCAGGGGTAATGAAAAACTGTTTTTT

j_call: TRBJ2-5
v_call: TRBV3-1
d_call: TRBD1
clone_size: .
cdr3_aa: CASSLYSGGEETQYF
cdr3_nt: TGTGCCAGCAGCCTATATTCAGGGGGCGAAGAGACCCAGTACTTC

j_call: TRBJ1-1
v_call: TRBV7-8
d_call: TRBD1
clone_size: many
cdr3_aa: CASSLPAGTGYETEAFF
cdr3_nt: TGTGCCAGCAGCTTACCTGCCGGGACAGGGTACGAGACTGAAGCTTTCTTT

j_call: TRBJ2-7
v_call: TRBV9
d_call: TRBD1
clone_size: many
cdr3_aa: CASSVAPDRFYEQYF
cdr3_nt: TGTGCCAGCAGCGTAGCTCCGGACAGGTTCTACGAGCAGTACTTC

j_call: TRBJ2-5
v_call: TRBV11-2
d_call: TRBD1
clone_size: many
cdr3_aa: CASSWGQSQETQYF
cdr3_nt: TGTGCCAGCAGCTGGGGACAGTCCCAAGAGACCCAGTACTTC

j_call: TRBJ2-1
v_call: TRBV7-3
d_call: TRBD2
clone_size: .
cdr3_aa: CANSLTSGNYNEQLF
cdr3_nt: TGTGCCAACAGCCTGACTAGCGGGAACTACAATGAGCAGTTATTC

j_call: TRBJ2-3
v_call: TRBV5-1
d_call: .
clone_size: .
cdr3_aa: CASSLSTFTDTQYF
cdr3_nt: TGCGCCAGCAGCTTGTCTACTTTCACAGATACGCAGTATTTT

j_call: TRBJ2-2
v_call: TRBV20-1
d_call: .
clone_size: .
cdr3_aa: CSANVVTGELFF
cdr3_nt: TGCAGTGCCAATGTCGTCACCGGGGAGCTGTTTTTT